The clone carrying this T cell receptor (beta chain) appeared a few times. Its target is unknown. This entry belongs to a study of T-cell reconstitution after alpha-beta-depleted transplantation in children. General study findings and limits: Expanded graft clones, several hundred of them, were reportedly the source of alpha-beta T cells about two months after transplant.

Using unique molecular identifiers, the investigators prepared the TCRbeta library. In TCRdb, the PCR reads were re-called with MiXCR into one record per CDR3 protein. This table has fewer than 550,000 distinct CDR3 sequences, roughly 11% appearing once. The starting material was PBMCs, mostly from graft donor cells, obtained 180 days after TCRalphabeta/CD19-depleted stem cell transplant. This receptor was taken from a female patient aged 2-9 years who had a stem cell transplant for aplastic anemia, so the T cells may come from the graft donor.

The CDR3 sequence: CASSFGRVDNEQFF. The CDR3 coding sequence is TGTGCCAGCAGTTTCGGCAGGGTGGACAATGAGCAGTTCTTC. This sequence joins TRBV27 and TRBJ2-1, with D perhaps matching TRBD1 (5 bases). V was pared by 3 bases and J by 5 bases, with 11 bases between. The CDR3 runs 14 residues. From germline, CDR1 is MNHEY and CDR2 SMNVEV (reference sequence).